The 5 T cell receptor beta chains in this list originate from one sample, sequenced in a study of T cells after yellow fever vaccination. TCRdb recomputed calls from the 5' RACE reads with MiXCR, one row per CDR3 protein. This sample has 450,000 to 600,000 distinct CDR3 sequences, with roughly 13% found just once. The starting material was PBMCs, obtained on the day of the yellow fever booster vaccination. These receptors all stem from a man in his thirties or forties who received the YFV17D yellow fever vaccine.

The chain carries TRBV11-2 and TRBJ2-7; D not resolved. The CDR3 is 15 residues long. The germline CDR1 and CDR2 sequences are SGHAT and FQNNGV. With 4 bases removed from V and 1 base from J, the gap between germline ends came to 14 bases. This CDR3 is CASSSPSLGSYEQYF. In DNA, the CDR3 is TGTGCCAGCAGCTCCCCCTCCTTGGGGTCCTACGAGCAGTACTTC.

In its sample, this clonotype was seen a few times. The CDR3 DNA is TGTGCCTGGAGTAGGGGGCGTGAGACTGAAGCTTTCTTT. Protein sequence: CAWSRGRETEAFF. The V call is TRBV30, the J call TRBJ1-1; 7 bases match TRBD1. The CDR3 is 13 amino acids. J was trimmed by 5 bases and V by 2 bases; bases with no gene match: 5. CDR1 is GTSNPN, CDR2 SVGIG, per germline (reference sequence).

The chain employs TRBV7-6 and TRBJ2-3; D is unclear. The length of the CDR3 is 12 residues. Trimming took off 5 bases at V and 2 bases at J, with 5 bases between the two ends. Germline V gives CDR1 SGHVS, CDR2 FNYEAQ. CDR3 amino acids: CASSINTDTQYF. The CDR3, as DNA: TGTGCCAGCAGCATCAACACAGATACGCAGTATTTT. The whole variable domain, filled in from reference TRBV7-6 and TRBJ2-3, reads GAGVSQSPRYKVTKRGQDVALRCDPISGHVSLYWYRQALGQGPEFLTYFNYEAQQDKSGLPNDRFSAERPEGSISTLTIQRTEQRDSAMYRCASSINTDTQYFGPGTRLTVL.

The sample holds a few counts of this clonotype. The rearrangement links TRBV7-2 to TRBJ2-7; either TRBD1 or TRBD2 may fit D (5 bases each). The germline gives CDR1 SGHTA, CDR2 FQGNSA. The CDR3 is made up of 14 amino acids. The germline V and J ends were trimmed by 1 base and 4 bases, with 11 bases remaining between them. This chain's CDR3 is CASSLGYGAYEQYF. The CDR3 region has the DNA TGTGCCAGCAGCTTAGGGTACGGGGCTTACGAGCAGTACTTC.

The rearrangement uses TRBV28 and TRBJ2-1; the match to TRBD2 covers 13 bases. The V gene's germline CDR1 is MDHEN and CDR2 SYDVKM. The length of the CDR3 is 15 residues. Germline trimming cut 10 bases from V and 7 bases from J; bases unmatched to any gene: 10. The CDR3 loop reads CATVILAGGVNEQFF. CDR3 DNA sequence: TGTGCCACCGTCATACTAGCGGGAGGGGTAAATGAGCAGTTCTTC.